These T cell receptor beta chains were read from a single sample in a study of T cells in localized non-small cell lung cancer. Generated by immunoSEQ multiplex PCR, the TCRdb table keeps only in-frame clones and is missing some. The sample includes about 72,000 clones, almost 85% seen only once; the top ten take about 14%. The sample consisted of peripheral blood, taken before any cancer treatment. Every receptor here comes from a female donor over 55 with stage I lung adenocarcinoma. Each CDR3 is given with its conserved first and last residue.

J | V | CDR3
TRBJ2-7 | TRBV5-4 | CASSLAASGGFEQYF
TRBJ2-7 | TRBV5-8 | CASSQRQDYEQYF
TRBJ2-2 | TRBV11-2 | CASSVDRGPGELFF
TRBJ2-1 | TRBV27 | CASSLSRGDNEQFF
TRBJ1-2 | TRBV7-9 | CASSSARDLSSPYGYTF
TRBJ2-7 | TRBV7-2 | CASSLQWGTNYEQYF
TRBJ2-7 | TRBV7-2 | CASSRDGQRGTYEQYF
TRBJ2-3 | TRBV2 | CATGQVTDTQYF
TRBJ2-1 | TRBV6-4 | CASSDSSSGSPHEQFF
TRBJ1-1 | TRBV29-1 | CSVSTGGGTEAFF
TRBJ2-5 | TRBV9 | CASSPRTSQETQYF
TRBJ2-7 | TRBV2 | CASTVTTAEQYF
TRBJ1-4 | TRBV5-1 | CASSDPGQGYEKLFF
TRBJ1-2 | TRBV27 | CASRDRGNGYTF
TRBJ2-1 | TRBV7-9 | CASSSLVAGVPDEQFF
TRBJ2-5 | TRBV27 | CASSWGSLETQYF
TRBJ1-4 | TRBV5-1 | CASSLSTTNEKLFF
TRBJ2-1 | TRBV11-2 | CASSLRLAAYNEQFF
TRBJ2-3 | TRBV11-2 | CASSLTVLADTQYF
TRBJ1-2 | TRBV19 | CASGGDYGYTF
TRBJ1-1 | TRBV5-4 | CASSFDRTYRGTEAFF
TRBJ1-2 | TRBV29-1 | CSVADRVGGYTF
TRBJ2-2 | TRBV30 | CAWNYVGTGELFF
TRBJ1-5 | TRBV5-8 | CASSSRDRVLRANQPQHF
TRBJ1-2 | TRBV15 | CATSRDSYGYTF
TRBJ1-2 | TRBV25-1 | CASTQTGRFYGYTF
TRBJ2-5 | TRBV27 | CASSKRQGVQETQYF
TRBJ2-3 | TRBV4-1 | CASSQGAGAKDTQYF
TRBJ2-7 | TRBV14 | CASSRIWDGIKVTSYEQYF
TRBJ2-3 | TRBV9 | CASSVVGGAGDTQYF
TRBJ1-2 | TRBV14 | CASSPRQGQVYGYTF
TRBJ1-6 | TRBV18 | CASSLTQENSPLHF
TRBJ2-1 | TRBV4-1 | CASSQDARHNEQFF
TRBJ2-5 | TRBV15 | CATSRDFRGSETQYF
TRBJ1-1 | TRBV19 | CASLRTGMNTEAFF
TRBJ1-2 | TRBV19 | CASSTPFATNYGYTF
TRBJ2-3 | TRBV18 | CASSPRLHTDTQYF